A selection of T cell receptor beta chains follows, all from one sample in a study of OX40 agonist ivuxolimab in advanced cancers. Profiling relied on immunoSEQ multiplex PCR, and the TCRdb table lists in-frame clones only, not all of them. The sample consists of roughly 73,000 clones, 80% to 90% of them appearing once. The sequencing here drew on CD4+ or CD8+ T cells sorted from blood, taken in a trial of the OX40 agonist ivuxolimab. The receptors here all came from an adult with an advanced solid tumor such as melanoma, head and neck, liver or kidney cancer. Both conserved end residues are part of each CDR3. A D gene is named only where the DNA matches it firmly. Some rows mark clone size as missing; the rest say once, few, many or name a class of expanded clone.

cdr3_aa: CASRGVTGTEAFF
cdr3_nt: TGTGCCAGCAGGGGGGTGACTGGGACTGAAGCTTTCTTT
v_call: TRBV6-5
d_call: NA
clone_size: NA
j_call: TRBJ1-1

cdr3_aa: CAMSDPALYEQYF
cdr3_nt: TGTGCCATGTCGGACCCGGCACTCTACGAGCAGTACTTC
v_call: TRBV6-1
d_call: NA
clone_size: NA
j_call: TRBJ2-7

cdr3_aa: CARSLRVVRVGGSTDTQYF
cdr3_nt: TGTGCCAGAAGCTTGAGGGTGGTCCGGGTGGGAGGAAGCACAGATACGCAGTATTTT
v_call: TRBV5-3
d_call: NA
clone_size: NA
j_call: TRBJ2-3

cdr3_aa: CATGTGGASNQPQHF
cdr3_nt: TGTGCCACCGGGACAGGGGGCGCAAGCAATCAGCCCCAGCATTTT
v_call: TRBV28
d_call: TRBD1
clone_size: NA
j_call: TRBJ1-5

cdr3_aa: CASSLNRINTGELFF
cdr3_nt: TGTGCCAGCAGCTTAAACAGGATAAACACCGGGGAGCTGTTTTTT
v_call: TRBV11-2
d_call: NA
clone_size: NA
j_call: TRBJ2-2

cdr3_aa: CASSLGSTGGQAEAFF
cdr3_nt: TGCGCCAGCAGCTTGGGGTCGACAGGGGGGCAAGCCGAAGCTTTCTTT
v_call: TRBV5-1
d_call: TRBD1
clone_size: once
j_call: TRBJ1-1

cdr3_aa: CASSPQHSGNTIYF
cdr3_nt: TGTGCCAGCTCACCACAGCACTCTGGAAACACCATATATTTT
v_call: TRBV18
d_call: NA
clone_size: NA
j_call: TRBJ1-3

cdr3_aa: CASREGGLLQETQYF
cdr3_nt: TGTGCCAGCAGGGAGGGGGGACTTCTCCAAGAGACCCAGTACTTC
v_call: TRBV7-6
d_call: NA
clone_size: NA
j_call: TRBJ2-5

cdr3_aa: CASSPNINPTDTQYF
cdr3_nt: TGCGCCAGCAGCCCTAACATTAACCCCACAGATACGCAGTATTTT
v_call: TRBV4-1
d_call: NA
clone_size: NA
j_call: TRBJ2-3

cdr3_aa: CASSALPGQFERDTQYF
cdr3_nt: TGTGCCAGCAGCGCTCTTCCTGGACAATTTGAGAGAGATACGCAGTATTTT
v_call: TRBV14
d_call: NA
clone_size: NA
j_call: TRBJ2-3

cdr3_aa: CAWSVGAGTGGTIYF
cdr3_nt: TGTGCCTGGAGTGTCGGGGCAGGTACCGGTGGCACCATATATTTT
v_call: TRBV30
d_call: NA
clone_size: NA
j_call: TRBJ1-3

cdr3_aa: CASSRDSFYNEQFF
cdr3_nt: TGTGCCAGCAGCCGGGACAGCTTCTACAATGAGCAGTTCTTC
v_call: TRBV6-1
d_call: TRBD1
clone_size: NA
j_call: TRBJ2-1

cdr3_aa: CASQQEGDTQYF
cdr3_nt: TGCGCCAGCCAACAGGAGGGAGATACGCAGTATTTT
v_call: TRBV5-1
d_call: NA
clone_size: NA
j_call: TRBJ2-3

cdr3_aa: CASSPRQMDTGELFF
cdr3_nt: TGCGCCAGCAGCCCTAGACAGATGGACACCGGGGAGCTGTTTTTT
v_call: TRBV5-1
d_call: NA
clone_size: NA
j_call: TRBJ2-2

cdr3_aa: CASSLGMGQQETQYF
cdr3_nt: TGCGCCAGCAGCTTGGGTATGGGACAGCAAGAGACCCAGTACTTC
v_call: TRBV5-1
d_call: TRBD1
clone_size: NA
j_call: TRBJ2-5

cdr3_aa: CASSLPQGNSYEQYF
cdr3_nt: TGTGCCAGCAGTTTGCCACAGGGAAACTCCTACGAGCAGTACTTC
v_call: TRBV28
d_call: NA
clone_size: NA
j_call: TRBJ2-7

cdr3_aa: CASSPTVGRGRNGYTF
cdr3_nt: TGTGCCAGCAGCCCGACCGTCGGCAGGGGGCGGAATGGCTACACCTTC
v_call: TRBV7-6
d_call: TRBD1
clone_size: NA
j_call: TRBJ1-2

cdr3_aa: CASRQGYESFF
cdr3_nt: TGTGCCAGCAGGCAGGGGTATGAATCTTTCTTT
v_call: TRBV6-1
d_call: NA
clone_size: NA
j_call: TRBJ1-1

cdr3_aa: CASSLFPAGVTDTQYF
cdr3_nt: TGTGCCAGCAGCTTATTCCCAGCGGGGGTAACAGATACGCAGTATTTT
v_call: TRBV5-4
d_call: TRBD2
clone_size: NA
j_call: TRBJ2-3

cdr3_aa: CASSLGASSGLAGELFF
cdr3_nt: TGTGCCAGCAGCTTAGGGGCCTCTAGCGGGTTAGCCGGGGAGCTGTTTTTT
v_call: TRBV7-8
d_call: TRBD2
clone_size: NA
j_call: TRBJ2-2

cdr3_aa: CASSTLQGSSLGYGYTF
cdr3_nt: TGTGCCAGCAGCACCCTACAGGGCTCCTCGCTTGGCTATGGCTACACCTTC
v_call: TRBV27
d_call: NA
clone_size: NA
j_call: TRBJ1-2

cdr3_aa: CASSYSTSGVYEQYF
cdr3_nt: TGTGCCAGCAGTTACTCGACTAGTGGGGTCTACGAGCAGTACTTC
v_call: TRBV6-5
d_call: NA
clone_size: NA
j_call: TRBJ2-7

cdr3_aa: CASSFYRGRETQYF
cdr3_nt: TGTGCCAGCAGTTTTTACAGGGGGCGTGAGACCCAGTACTTC
v_call: TRBV6-5
d_call: TRBD1
clone_size: once
j_call: TRBJ2-5

cdr3_aa: CASNRDGPQETQYF
cdr3_nt: TGTGCCAGCAACCGGGACGGACCCCAAGAGACCCAGTACTTC
v_call: TRBV2
d_call: NA
clone_size: NA
j_call: TRBJ2-5

cdr3_aa: CASSFEVMGNTIYF
cdr3_nt: TGTGCCAGCAGCTTCGAGGTTATGGGAAACACCATATATTTT
v_call: TRBV7-9
d_call: NA
clone_size: NA
j_call: TRBJ1-3

cdr3_aa: CASSPRAGGSFSDTQYF
cdr3_nt: TGTGCCAGCTCACCACGGGCGGGGGGATCCTTTTCGGATACGCAGTATTTT
v_call: TRBV18
d_call: TRBD2
clone_size: NA
j_call: TRBJ2-3

cdr3_aa: CASSFPDRGSGGSPLHF
cdr3_nt: TGTGCCAGCAGTTTTCCCGATAGAGGGTCTGGGGGCTCACCCCTCCACTTT
v_call: TRBV27
d_call: NA
clone_size: NA
j_call: TRBJ1-6

cdr3_aa: CASSFFQGPYEQYF
cdr3_nt: TGTGCCAGCAGCTTCTTCCAGGGGCCCTACGAGCAGTACTTC
v_call: TRBV7-9
d_call: NA
clone_size: NA
j_call: TRBJ2-7

cdr3_aa: CASSGSSGETQYF
cdr3_nt: TGTGCCAGCAGTGGCTCTAGCGGCGAGACCCAGTACTTC
v_call: TRBV2
d_call: TRBD2
clone_size: NA
j_call: TRBJ2-5

cdr3_aa: CASSTNGGADEQYF
cdr3_nt: TGTGCCAGCAGTACGAACGGGGGCGCTGACGAGCAGTACTTC
v_call: TRBV28
d_call: NA
clone_size: NA
j_call: TRBJ2-7

cdr3_aa: CASSSQGARETQYF
cdr3_nt: TGTGCCAGCAGTTCTCAGGGGGCAAGGGAGACCCAGTACTTC
v_call: TRBV6-1
d_call: TRBD1
clone_size: NA
j_call: TRBJ2-5

cdr3_aa: CASSLESGAGANVLTF
cdr3_nt: TGCGCCAGCAGCTTGGAATCTGGGGCTGGGGCCAACGTCCTGACTTTC
v_call: TRBV5-1
d_call: NA
clone_size: few
j_call: TRBJ2-6

cdr3_aa: CASSSEVGAPGYF
cdr3_nt: TGCGCCAGCAGCTCCGAGGTGGGGGCCCCAGGGTACTTC
v_call: TRBV5-1
d_call: NA
clone_size: NA
j_call: TRBJ2-5

cdr3_aa: CASSPEGITEAFF
cdr3_nt: TGTGCCAGCTCACCAGAAGGTATCACTGAAGCTTTCTTT
v_call: TRBV18
d_call: NA
clone_size: NA
j_call: TRBJ1-1

cdr3_aa: CATSREKGNQETQYF
cdr3_nt: TGTGCCACCAGCAGAGAAAAGGGCAACCAAGAGACCCAGTACTTC
v_call: TRBV15
d_call: NA
clone_size: NA
j_call: TRBJ2-5

cdr3_aa: CASSQESYGYTF
cdr3_nt: TGTGCCAGTTCACAGGAAAGCTATGGCTACACCTTC
v_call: TRBV19
d_call: NA
clone_size: few
j_call: TRBJ1-2

cdr3_aa: CASSFTAGNEKLFF
cdr3_nt: TGTGCCAGCAGTTTCACGGCAGGGAATGAAAAACTGTTTTTT
v_call: TRBV27
d_call: NA
clone_size: NA
j_call: TRBJ1-4

cdr3_aa: CASSQGLLAGELFF
cdr3_nt: TGCGCCAGCAGCCAAGGACTCCTCGCCGGGGAGCTGTTTTTT
v_call: TRBV4-1
d_call: NA
clone_size: NA
j_call: TRBJ2-2

cdr3_aa: CASSLVGSVDTQYF
cdr3_nt: TGTGCCAGCAGCTTAGTTGGTTCCGTGGATACGCAGTATTTT
v_call: TRBV7-9
d_call: NA
clone_size: NA
j_call: TRBJ2-3

cdr3_aa: CASSGGVTEQYF
cdr3_nt: TGCGCCAGCAGTGGGGGGGTAACCGAGCAGTACTTC
v_call: TRBV10-2
d_call: NA
clone_size: NA
j_call: TRBJ2-7

cdr3_aa: CASSHLGQGAIYNEQFF
cdr3_nt: TGCGCCAGCAGCCACCTGGGACAGGGGGCCATCTACAATGAGCAGTTCTTC
v_call: TRBV4-1
d_call: TRBD1
clone_size: NA
j_call: TRBJ2-1

cdr3_aa: CASSTLVYGYTF
cdr3_nt: TGTGCCAGCAGCACCCTTGTGTATGGCTACACCTTC
v_call: TRBV9
d_call: NA
clone_size: NA
j_call: TRBJ1-2

cdr3_aa: CALHGKGSYEQYF
cdr3_nt: TGTGCCCTACATGGAAAGGGATCCTACGAGCAGTACTTC
v_call: TRBV28
d_call: NA
clone_size: NA
j_call: TRBJ2-7

cdr3_aa: CASSLATEISYEQYF
cdr3_nt: TGTGCCAGCAGCTTAGCGACGGAAATCTCCTACGAGCAGTACTTC
v_call: TRBV7-8
d_call: NA
clone_size: NA
j_call: TRBJ2-7

cdr3_aa: CASSLQGSYGYTF
cdr3_nt: TGTGCCAGTAGTCTCCAGGGCTCCTATGGCTACACCTTC
v_call: TRBV19
d_call: NA
clone_size: NA
j_call: TRBJ1-2

cdr3_aa: CAWSRRGTSGRGTQETQYF
cdr3_nt: TGTGCCTGGAGCCGAAGAGGGACTAGCGGGCGAGGCACCCAAGAGACCCAGTACTTC
v_call: TRBV30
d_call: TRBD2
clone_size: NA
j_call: TRBJ2-5

cdr3_aa: CASSLRGTDTQYF
cdr3_nt: TGTGCCAGCAGTTTAAGGGGCACAGATACGCAGTATTTT
v_call: TRBV27
d_call: NA
clone_size: once
j_call: TRBJ2-3

cdr3_aa: CASSLGQKNIQYF
cdr3_nt: TGCGCCAGCAGCTTGGGGCAGAAAAACATTCAGTACTTC
v_call: TRBV5-1
d_call: NA
clone_size: NA
j_call: TRBJ2-4

cdr3_aa: CASSPGQASNEQFF
cdr3_nt: TGTGCCAGCAGCCCCGGACAGGCGTCCAATGAGCAGTTCTTC
v_call: TRBV5-8
d_call: TRBD1
clone_size: NA
j_call: TRBJ2-1

cdr3_aa: CASRTLAGEDTQYF
cdr3_nt: TGTGCCAGCAGGACACTAGCGGGAGAGGATACGCAGTATTTT
v_call: TRBV2
d_call: TRBD2
clone_size: NA
j_call: TRBJ2-3

cdr3_aa: CASSLAGASQETQYF
cdr3_nt: TGTGCCAGCAGCTTAGCGGGGGCGAGCCAGGAGACCCAGTACTTC
v_call: TRBV7-9
d_call: NA
clone_size: NA
j_call: TRBJ2-5